Each of the 3 T cell receptor beta chains below was sequenced from the same sample in a study of blood T cell repertoires in COVID-19. Here immunoSEQ multiplex PCR was the method, and the copy in TCRdb shows in-frame clones only, minus some. The table records 350,000 to 450,000 clones, about 88% of them present only once. The sequencing sample was made of peripheral blood. Source of these receptors: a human donor in a cohort sampled during active COVID-19.

The V and J genes are TRBV5-1 and TRBJ2-1; a weak D match, TRBD2 (5 bases). Germline V CDR1 and CDR2: SGHRS, YFSETQ. V lost 5 bases to trimming and J lost 7 bases, with 19 bases between them. CDR3 length: 15 residues. Written as DNA, the CDR3 is TGCGCCAGCAGGGAAAGTCAGGCACCGGGAAATGAGCAGTTCTTC. Translating gives CASRESQAPGNEQFF.

The chain recombines TRBV30 with TRBJ2-3, with 9 bases aligning to TRBD1. Trimming removed 5 bases from V and 4 bases from J; junction bases left unmatched: 4. The CDR3 loop spans 13 amino acids. CDR1 and CDR2 (germline): GTSNPN, SVGIG (reference sequence). CDR3 sequence (DNA): TGTGCCTGGGGGACAGGGCTCGCAGATACGCAGTATTTT. Amino acid sequence: CAWGTGLADTQYF.

This chain connects TRBV6-4 to TRBJ2-5; possibly TRBD2 for D (5 bases). Trimming left V 6 bases short and J 4 bases short, with 12 bases between. CDR3 length: 13 amino acids. The germline CDR1 and CDR2 sequences are MRHNA and SNTAGT. For the CDR3, the DNA is TGTGCCAGCAGCGCGGGCCTTGGAGAGACCCAGTACTTC. Translation: CASSAGLGETQYF.